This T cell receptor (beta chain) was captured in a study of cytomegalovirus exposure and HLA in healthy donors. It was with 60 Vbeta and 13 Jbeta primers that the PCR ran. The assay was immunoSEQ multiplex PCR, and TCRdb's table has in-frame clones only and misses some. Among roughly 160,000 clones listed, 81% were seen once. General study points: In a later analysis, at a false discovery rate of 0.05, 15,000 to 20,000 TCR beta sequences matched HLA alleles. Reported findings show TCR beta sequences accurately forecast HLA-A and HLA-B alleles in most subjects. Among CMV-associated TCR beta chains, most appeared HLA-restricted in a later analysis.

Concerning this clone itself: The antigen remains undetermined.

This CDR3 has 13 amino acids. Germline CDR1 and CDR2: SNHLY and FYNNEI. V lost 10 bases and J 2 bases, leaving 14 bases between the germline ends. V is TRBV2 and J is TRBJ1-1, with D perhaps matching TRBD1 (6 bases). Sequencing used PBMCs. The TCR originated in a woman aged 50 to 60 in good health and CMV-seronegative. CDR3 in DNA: TGTGCCACGTCGTTACAGGGTAACACTGAAGCTTTCTTT. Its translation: CATSLQGNTEAFF.